Below, 27 T cell receptor beta chains from the same sample are listed, as sequenced in a study of CD8+CD57+ T cells in acquired aplastic anemia. TCR beta VDJ and CDR3 were profiled, and genomic DNA was the template. TCRdb independently ran MiXCR on the reads; one entry per CDR3 protein. The data contain fewer than 200,000 distinct CDR3 sequences, just under 65% of them singletons. The sequencing sample was made of sorted CD4+, CD8+, or CD8+CD57+ T cells (not recorded which) from PBMCs. These receptors were taken from a human donor in good health.

The J gene is TRBJ2-5, the V gene TRBV7-3; TRBD1 is a possible D gene (7 bases). This CDR3 is 13 amino acids long. Germline assignment: CDR1 SGHTA and CDR2 FQGTGA. The V end was cut by 1 base, the J end by 7 bases, with 10 bases between. Here the CDR3 reads CASSLNRGGTQYF. CDR3 bases: TGTGCCAGCAGCTTAAACAGGGGAGGGACCCAGTACTTC.

Notes on this clonotype: A junction end diverges from the germline sequence, so it may reflect a read error. CDR3 nucleotides: TGTGCCAGCAGCCAGCGGTCCGCACGCACAGATAAGCAGTATTTT. This gives the protein CASSQRSARTDKQYF. The rearrangement uses TRBV7-2 and TRBJ2-3; D is perhaps TRBD2 (5 bases). The germline V gene has CDR1 SGHTA and CDR2 FQGNSA. The CDR3 loop spans 15 amino acids.

This clonotype was counted many times. The chain couples TRBV4-2 to TRBJ1-6; TRBD1 agrees at 8 bases. The CDR3 extends over 15 amino acids. Germline CDR1 reads LGHNA; CDR2 reads YNFKEQ. Trimming cost V 5 bases and J 9 bases; bases outside gene matches: 9. The CDR3: CASSAGTGEFSPLHF. In DNA, the CDR3 is TGTGCCAGCAGCGCCGGGACAGGCGAATTTTCACCCCTCCACTTT.

Written as DNA, the CDR3 is TGTGCCAGCAGCATGAACCTAGAGCGCTCCTACGAGCAGTACTTC. Protein sequence: CASSMNLERSYEQYF. This chain connects TRBV7-8 to TRBJ2-7; D ambiguous. The V gene lost 5 bases and the J gene lost 0 bases, with 14 bases spanning the gap. CDR1 and CDR2 (germline): SGHVS, FQNEAQ. The CDR3 is 15 amino acids. The full variable domain, rest sourced from reference TRBV7-8 and TRBJ2-7, is GAGVSQSPRYKVAKRGQDVALRCDPISGHVSLFWYQQALGQGPEFLTYFQNEAQLDKSGLPSDRFFAERPEGSVSTLKIQRTQQEDSAVYLCASSMNLERSYEQYFGPGTRLTVT.

CDR3 sequence reads: CASSEALSLAGNEQFF. In nucleotides, the CDR3 is TGTGCCAGCAGTGAAGCGCTTAGTCTAGCGGGGAATGAGCAGTTCTTC. J is TRBJ2-1 and V is TRBV2; 9 bases match TRBD2. Per germline, CDR1 SNHLY and CDR2 FYNNEI. CDR3 length: 16 residues. V gave up 0 bases and J gave up 7 bases; unmatched junction bases: 7.

Remarks on this clonotype: One end of the junction does not line up with germline, which may come from a read error. The J gene is TRBJ2-7, the V gene TRBV19, with 7 bases aligning to TRBD1. The germline gives CDR1 LNHDA, CDR2 SQIVND (reference sequence). The CDR3 is made up of 15 amino acids. In DNA, the CDR3 is TGTGCCGGTAGCTCTCAGGCAGGGGGAACCTACGAGCAGTACTTC. It is translated as CAGSSQAGGTYEQYF. Full variable domain (rest looked up from reference TRBV19 and TRBJ2-7): DGGITQSPKYLFRKEGQNVTLSCEQNLNHDAMYWYRQDPGQGLRLIYYSQIVNDFQKGDIAEGYSVSREKKESFPLTVTSAQKNPTAFYLCAGSSQAGGTYEQYFGPGTRLTVT.

The V and J genes are TRBV29-1 and TRBJ2-7; 10 positions agree with TRBD1. The CDR3 length is 14 residues. CDR1 is SQVTM, CDR2 ANQGSEA, per germline. With V trimmed by 2 bases and J by 5 bases, 6 bases remained unmatched. CDR3 DNA sequence: TGCAGCGTTGAAAAGGGGGACAGGGGTCACGAGCAGTACTTC. This translates into CSVEKGDRGHEQYF.

This chain connects TRBV15 to TRBJ1-5, with TRBD1 identical over 8 bases. Germline-derived CDR1 and CDR2 are LNHNV and YYDKDF (reference sequence). This CDR3 contains 16 residues. V dropped 1 base and J dropped 1; count of bases not matched to a gene: 3. CDR3 residues: CATSRVWTGSNQPQHF. Written as DNA, the CDR3 is TGTGCCACCAGCAGAGTATGGACAGGGAGCAATCAGCCCCAGCATTTT.

V is TRBV2 and J is TRBJ1-2; 9 nucleotides line up with TRBD1. This CDR3 contains 14 residues. Unmatched junction bases numbered 8, after V lost 8 bases and J lost 4 bases. From germline, CDR1 is SNHLY and CDR2 FYNNEI. The CDR3 DNA follows: TGTGCCAGCGGTACAGGGGGCGGAAGCTATGGCTACACCTTC. It yields the protein CASGTGGGSYGYTF.

The chain joins TRBV15 to TRBJ2-3; 9 bases are a match to TRBD1. From germline, CDR1 is LNHNV and CDR2 YYDKDF (reference sequence). J gave up 3 bases and V 1 base, and 5 bases lay outside the gene matches. CDR3 length: 16 amino acids. The CDR3 is CATSRGETGGTDTQYF. CDR3 sequence (DNA): TGTGCCACCAGCAGAGGAGAGACAGGGGGGACAGATACGCAGTATTTT.

The CDR3 region has the DNA TGTGCCAGCAGCTCAGGTTGGACCGGGGAGCTGTTTTTT. It yields the protein CASSSGWTGELFF. The chain couples TRBV7-2 to TRBJ2-2; D ambiguous. Trimming took off 4 bases at V and 5 bases at J, with 8 bases between the two ends. Germline-derived CDR1 and CDR2 are SGHTA and FQGNSA. This CDR3 spans 13 amino acids.

In this sample, this clonotype turned up once. The rearrangement links TRBV25-1 to TRBJ2-1, with 11 bases identical to TRBD2. The germline gives CDR1 MGHDK, CDR2 SYGVNS. Losses at the gene ends were 8 bases for V and 5 bases for J; bases not matched to a gene: 14. The CDR3 spans 17 residues. Written as DNA, the CDR3 is TGTGCCAGCGGTAAGAATAGCGGGAGGGCCTCGGACAATGAGCAGTTCTTC. This encodes CASGKNSGRASDNEQFF.

The chain has TRBV20-1 and TRBJ1-1; D perhaps matches TRBD1 (5 bases). The V and J ends lost 3 bases and 3 bases respectively, with 11 bases between them. The CDR3 is 13 amino acids. Germline assignment: CDR1 DFQATT and CDR2 SNEGSKA (reference sequence). The CDR3 loop is CSARQGLYTEAFF. DNA of the CDR3: TGCAGTGCTAGGCAGGGATTATACACTGAAGCTTTCTTT.

This clonotype has more than one count but fewer than ten. This sequence joins TRBV12-5 and TRBJ2-7, with a possible D match to TRBD1 (5 bases). The CDR3 loop spans 15 amino acids. V was shortened by 3 bases and J by 3 bases, with 15 bases between the two germline ends. Germline values: CDR1 LGHNT, CDR2 FRNRAP. CDR3 residues: CASGFTRDRSYEQYF. In nucleotides, the CDR3 is TGTGCTAGTGGTTTCACACGCGACAGAAGCTACGAGCAGTACTTC.

About this clonotype: Mismatch with germline at one junction end may stem from a read error. The genes are TRBV5-1 and TRBJ1-3; D is unresolved. The CDR3 spans 16 residues. The V gene's germline CDR1 is SGHRS and CDR2 YFSETQ. The CDR3 DNA is TGTGCCAGCAGCTTGGATCCTGGCAGTAGCGGAAACACCATATATTTT. Residues: CASSLDPGSSGNTIYF.

In its sample, this clonotype was seen once. This chain uses TRBV10-3 with TRBJ2-7; no clear D gene. CDR1 and CDR2 (germline): ENHRY, SYGVKD. The V end was cut by 4 bases, the J end by 0 bases, with 10 bases between. This CDR3 has 14 residues. Here the CDR3 DNA reads TGTGCCATCAGTGGGACGCAGAGCTCCTACGAGCAGTACTTC. Its protein is CAISGTQSSYEQYF.

J is TRBJ2-7 and V is TRBV10-3; TRBD1 agrees at 8 bases. CDR3 length: 14 residues. Germline V gene lookup returns CDR1 ENHRY and CDR2 SYGVKD. V shed 6 bases, J shed 2 bases, and the junction held 6 bases outside the gene matches. CDR3 protein: CAISADRGAYEQYF. The CDR3 DNA reads TGTGCCATCAGCGCCGACAGGGGCGCCTACGAGCAGTACTTC.

The V call is TRBV7-6, the J call TRBJ2-1, with 10 bases that match TRBD2. V was pared by 3 bases and J by 4 bases, with 6 bases of the junction left unmatched. The CDR3 length is 16 residues. Germline V gives CDR1 SGHVS, CDR2 FNYEAQ. The CDR3 bases are TGTGCCAGCAGCTTTAGCGGGAGGCAGTCTTACAATGAGCAGTTCTTC. It translates to CASSFSGRQSYNEQFF. Full variable domain (outside the CDR3, taken from reference TRBV7-6 and TRBJ2-1): GAGVSQSPRYKVTKRGQDVALRCDPISGHVSLYWYRQALGQGPEFLTYFNYEAQQDKSGLPNDRFSAERPEGSISTLTIQRTEQRDSAMYRCASSFSGRQSYNEQFFGPGTRLTVL.

This clonotype occurred many times. This chain uses TRBV6-1 with TRBJ1-4; D may be TRBD1 (5 bases). Germline V gives CDR1 MNHNS, CDR2 SASEGT. V lost 6 bases, J lost 4 bases, and 15 bases lay in between. The CDR3 runs to 15 residues. CDR3 nucleotides: TGTGCCAGCAGCGTTGGGTGGGGGAATAATGAAAAACTGTTTTTT. Encoded protein: CASSVGWGNNEKLFF.

In the case of this clonotype: A read error may be the cause here, since a much bigger clone is one base away. The CDR3 DNA reads as TGTGCCAGCAGCTTATCCTCCAGGACTTTCGCAGATACGCAGTATTTT. Protein product: CASSLSSRTFADTQYF. V usage is TRBV11-2 and J usage is TRBJ2-3, with D perhaps TRBD2 (5 bases). The germline V gene encodes CDR1 SGHAT and CDR2 FQNNGV. Trimming pared 2 bases from V and 4 bases from J, leaving 16 bases between. This CDR3 is 16 amino acids long. Supplemented by reference TRBV11-2 and TRBJ2-3, the full variable domain reads EAGVAQSPRYKIIEKRQSVAFWCNPISGHATLYWYQQILGQGPKLLIQFQNNGVVDDSQLPKDRFSAERLKGVDSTLKIQPAKLEDSAVYLCASSLSSRTFADTQYFGPGTRLTVL.

This clonotype was counted ten times or more. The chain links TRBV7-8 to TRBJ2-7, with 7 bases aligning to TRBD2. The CDR3 extends over 15 amino acids. V lost 1 base and J lost 2; bases outside the gene matches: 5. Germline-derived CDR1 and CDR2 are SGHVS and FQNEAQ. CDR3 in amino acids: CASSLGRRGTYEQYF. Here the CDR3 DNA reads TGTGCCAGCAGCTTAGGGCGGCGGGGGACCTACGAGCAGTACTTC.

The gene calls are TRBV18 and TRBJ2-2; weak D call: TRBD2 (6 bases). Germline CDR1 KGHSH, CDR2 LQKENI. The V end lost 3 bases, the J end lost 4 bases, and 15 bases lay between the germline ends. The CDR3 is 16 amino acids. CDR3: CASSPPGLSVTGELFF. CDR3 bases: TGTGCCAGCTCACCTCCGGGACTTTCGGTCACCGGGGAGCTGTTTTTT.

This chain links TRBV7-2 with TRBJ2-4; weak D call: TRBD1 (6 bases). The germline V gene encodes CDR1 SGHTA and CDR2 FQGNSA. The length of the CDR3 is 13 residues. V lost 4 bases and J 5 bases, leaving 9 bases between the germline ends. The CDR3 region has the DNA TGTGCCAGCAGCTCCAGGGGCGAAAACATTCAGTACTTC. Residues: CASSSRGENIQYF.

This clonotype occurred many times. The V and J genes are TRBV5-8 and TRBJ2-7; tentatively, D is TRBD2 (6 bases). The germline V gene has CDR1 SGHTS and CDR2 YDEGEE. The CDR3 contains 13 residues. The V gene lost 2 bases and the J gene lost 3 bases, with 9 bases spanning the gap. CDR3 sequence: CASSLVRGYEQYF. Written as DNA, the CDR3 is TGTGCCAGCAGCTTAGTGCGGGGCTACGAGCAGTACTTC. Full variable domain (outside the CDR3, taken from reference TRBV5-8 and TRBJ2-7): EAGVTQSPTHLIKTRGQQATLRCSPISGHTSVYWYQQALGLGLQFLLWYDEGEERNRGNFPPRFSGRQFPNYSSELNVNALELEDSALYLCASSLVRGYEQYFGPGTRLTVT.

The chain links TRBV27 to TRBJ1-2; 10 bases agree with TRBD1. V lost 3 bases, J lost 8 bases, and 9 bases stayed unmatched. The CDR3 covers 15 residues. CDR1 is MNHEY and CDR2 is SMNVEV in the germline V gene (reference sequence). Here the CDR3 DNA reads TGTGCCAGCAGTTTTGACGACAGGGGGCAACGCGGCTACACCTTC. Amino acid sequence: CASSFDDRGQRGYTF.

This clonotype was seen a single time. The chain is built from TRBV20-1 and TRBJ1-1, with D tentatively TRBD1 (6 bases). Germline CDR1 is DFQATT and CDR2 is SNEGSKA (reference sequence). This CDR3 spans 13 amino acids. V was clipped by 7 bases and J by 0 bases, with 12 bases between them. The CDR3 protein is CSGTTGMNTEAFF. DNA for the CDR3: TGCAGTGGCACAACAGGGATGAACACTGAAGCTTTCTTT.

This clonotype has just a few counts. The gene calls are TRBV7-4 and TRBJ2-7, with a weak D call TRBD1 (6 bases). Germline-derived CDR1 and CDR2 are SGHVT and SQSDAQ. The CDR3 loop spans 17 amino acids. The V and J ends lost 9 bases and 0 bases respectively, with 24 bases between them. DNA for the CDR3: TGTGCCAGTACGGGTGGGGGCAATCTAAGAAGCTCCTACGAGCAGTACTTC. As protein: CASTGGGNLRSSYEQYF.